The T cell receptor (beta chain) described here comes from a study of cytomegalovirus exposure and HLA in healthy donors. Germline V CDR1 and CDR2: MGHRA, YSYEKL. V dropped 3 bases and J dropped 10; count of bases not matched to a gene: 2. This CDR3 has 11 residues. The PCR used 60 Vbeta and 13 Jbeta primers. In the original workflow: In a later analysis, the count reached about 80 million unique TCR beta chains, with 10 million to 11 million shared. The method was immunoSEQ multiplex PCR; TCRdb's version includes in-frame clones alone and lacks a portion of them. Clone size and the V and J calls come from that table; the DNA yielded D and trimming. Of roughly 160,000 clones listed, less than 75% were seen once; the top ten hold about 1.6%.

The sequencing sample was made of PBMCs. This rearrangement joins TRBV4-1 to TRBJ1-1; 7 positions match TRBD1. This sequence originates from a girl aged 5-17 years in good health and CMV-seronegative. The CDR3: CASSHRQGAFF. The CDR3 nucleotides are TGCGCCAGCAGCCACCGACAGGGAGCTTTCTTT.